The next 27 T cell receptor beta chains were all read from a single sample in a study of metastatic and nonmetastatic thyroid tumors. TCRdb re-clonotyped the PCR reads through MiXCR. Seen here are just under 45,000 clones, around 3.1% observed once, and the top ten hold 7.5% to 10%. Patients underwent thyroid surgery, and none had received any treatment before it. Sequencing was done on a sample of blood. Source of these receptors: a female donor with papillary thyroid cancer or a benign thyroid nodule (not recorded which). Some clones in this sample may be carry-over from other donors' samples.

In this sample, this clone turned up many times. The J gene is TRBJ2-1, the V gene TRBV19; TRBD1 might be the D (6 bases). Germline V CDR1 and CDR2: LNHDA, SQIVND (reference sequence). CDR3 size: 14 residues. V was cut by 4 bases and J by 5 bases, with 12 bases left in between. CDR3 sequence reads: CASSRAGDHNEQFF. The CDR3 DNA reads TGTGCCAGTAGTAGGGCAGGGGACCACAATGAGCAGTTCTTC.

About this clone: One end of the junction varies from germline; a read error may be responsible. The chain has TRBV24-1 and TRBJ2-1; no clear D gene. Germline loops: CDR1 KGHDR, CDR2 SFDVKD. This CDR3 region has 16 residues. This CDR3 is CGTSDFRARSYNEQFF. As DNA, the CDR3 is TGTGGCACCAGTGATTTTCGAGCGAGGAGCTACAATGAGCAGTTCTTC.

This clone is labeled as medium-sized. This chain connects TRBV7-8 to TRBJ2-2; TRBD2 agrees at 11 bases. This CDR3 is 16 amino acids long. V lost 3 bases to trimming and J lost 0 bases; unmatched junction nucleotides: 0. Germline CDR1 SGHVS, CDR2 FQNEAQ. CDR3 coding DNA: TGTGCCAGCAGCTTGACTAGCGGGGCGAACACCGGGGAGCTGTTTTTT. Its translation: CASSLTSGANTGELFF. The entire variable domain, with the rest obtained from reference TRBV7-8 and TRBJ2-2, is as follows: GAGVSQSPRYKVAKRGQDVALRCDPISGHVSLFWYQQALGQGPEFLTYFQNEAQLDKSGLPSDRFFAERPEGSVSTLKIQRTQQEDSAVYLCASSLTSGANTGELFFGEGSRLTVL.

The table lists this clone with many counts. A much larger clone lies a single base off, so this may be a read error. The genes are TRBV2 and TRBJ2-2, with D tentatively TRBD1 (5 bases). Germline V gene lookup returns CDR1 SNHLY and CDR2 FYNNEI. The length of the CDR3 is 15 residues. Trimming took off 8 bases at V and 4 bases at J, with 17 bases between the two ends. In nucleotides, the CDR3 is TGTGCCAGCCGGCGCAGGGATCAGAGCACCGGGGAGCTGTTTTTT. Amino acids: CASRRRDQSTGELFF.

There are many counts of this clone. This chain uses TRBV6-2 or TRBV6-3 with TRBJ2-5; the match to TRBD2 covers 7 bases. Germline loops: CDR1 MNHEY, CDR2 SVGEGT. The CDR3 runs to 13 residues. V dropped 4 bases and J dropped 5; count of bases not matched to a gene: 4. CDR3 region: CASSWRGFETQYF. As DNA, the CDR3 is TGTGCCAGCAGTTGGCGGGGGTTCGAGACCCAGTACTTC.

The chain links TRBV20-1 to TRBJ2-7; D gene uncertain. Germline V gene sequence: CDR1 DFQATT, CDR2 SNEGSKA (reference sequence). The V end was cut by 5 bases, the J end by 7 bases, with 12 bases between. The CDR3 contains 11 residues. In DNA form, the CDR3 reads TGCAGTGCTTCCCAGACACGAGAGCAGTACTTC. Residues: CSASQTREQYF.

This clone was seen repeatedly, ten times or more. V is TRBV5-1 and J is TRBJ2-1; D is tentatively TRBD1 or TRBD2 (5 bases each). The CDR3 consists of 15 residues. Germline V gene sequence: CDR1 SGHRS, CDR2 YFSETQ. V lost 4 bases to trimming and J lost 0 bases, with 11 bases between them. CDR3 amino acids: CASSRDASSYNEQFF. The DNA of the CDR3 is TGCGCCAGCAGCCGGGACGCCAGCTCCTACAATGAGCAGTTCTTC.

This clone came up many times. V and J are TRBV11-2 and TRBJ2-3; 10 bases fit TRBD2. This CDR3 region has 15 residues. After removal of 2 bases from V and 4 bases from J, the junction contained 3 bases not matched to a gene. CDR1 and CDR2 (germline): SGHAT, FQNNGV. This CDR3 reads CASSLPSGSSDTQYF. The CDR3 coding sequence is TGTGCCAGCAGCTTACCTAGCGGGAGCTCAGATACGCAGTATTTT.

This clone was detected a few times. The chain links TRBV29-1 to TRBJ1-1; possible D gene TRBD1, 5 bases. This CDR3 contains 13 residues. Trimming removed 6 bases at V and 0 bases at J, with 11 bases between. Germline V lookup: CDR1 SQVTM, CDR2 ANQGSEA. DNA for the CDR3: TGCAGCGTCCGGGACGGTATGAACACTGAAGCTTTCTTT. It yields the protein CSVRDGMNTEAFF.

In its sample, this clone was seen a few times. The chain is built from TRBV12-3 or TRBV12-4 and TRBJ1-1; 7 nucleotides align to TRBD1. The CDR3 has 12 amino acids. Trimming took 1 base from V and 9 from J; bases not matched to a gene: 2. The CDR3 protein is CASSLGRGQAFF. CDR3 bases: TGTGCCAGCAGTTTAGGAAGGGGGCAAGCTTTCTTT.

The rearrangement joins TRBV7-9 to TRBJ1-2, with 10 bases lining up with TRBD1. The CDR3 runs 15 residues. Trimming at V came to 1 base and at J to 5 bases, leaving 4 bases not matched to a gene. Germline V gene lookup returns CDR1 SEHNR and CDR2 FQNEAQ (reference sequence). The CDR3, as DNA: TGTGCCAGCAGCTTAGGACAGGGGGCAGGGTATGGCTACACCTTC. Translating gives CASSLGQGAGYGYTF.

There are many counts of this clone. The gene calls are TRBV9 and TRBJ2-4, with TRBD2 matching 7 bases. J was trimmed by 2 bases and V by 9 bases; bases with no gene match: 14. CDR3 size: 16 residues. Germline CDR1 and CDR2: SGDLS and YYNGEE. For the CDR3, the DNA is TGTGCCAAGCCGTGGGGGGGGAGTCTAACCAAAAACATTCAGTACTTC. Translation: CAKPWGGSLTKNIQYF.

This clone was counted between two and nine times. CDR3 DNA sequence: TGTGCCAGCAGTATACGGACAGGGCGCTATGGAGCCAACGTCCTGACTTTC. This gives the protein CASSIRTGRYGANVLTF. The V and J genes are TRBV6-2 or TRBV6-3 and TRBJ2-6; 8 bases match TRBD1. This CDR3 has 17 residues. V shed 5 bases, J shed 7 bases, and the junction held 13 bases outside the gene matches. The germline gives CDR1 MNHEY, CDR2 SVGEGT.

The table lists this clone with many counts. The V and J genes are TRBV9 and TRBJ2-5, with 8 bases lining up with TRBD2. The CDR3 contains 16 residues. Germline V gene data show CDR1 as SGDLS and CDR2 as YYNGEE. V shed 3 bases, J shed 5 bases, and the junction held 12 bases outside the gene matches. The CDR3: CASSAGTGGDRETQYF. The CDR3 DNA reads TGTGCCAGCAGCGCGGGAACCGGGGGGGATAGGGAGACCCAGTACTTC.

This clone was observed at least ten times. V is TRBV5-4 and J is TRBJ1-1; D unresolved. This CDR3 comprises 14 residues. CDR1 and CDR2 (germline): SGHNT, YYREEE (reference sequence). The ends were cut back, 0 bases at V and 1 base at J, with 7 bases in the middle. CDR3 amino acids: CASSLALRNTEAFF. CDR3 sequence (DNA): TGTGCCAGCAGCTTGGCCCTTAGGAACACTGAAGCTTTCTTT.

This clone showed up just once. V and J are TRBV19 and TRBJ1-4; no definite D call. The V end was cut by 3 bases, the J end by 12 bases, with 8 bases between. This CDR3 region has 11 residues. The germline gives CDR1 LNHDA, CDR2 SQIVND (reference sequence). This chain's CDR3 is CASSISEELFF. The CDR3 region has the DNA TGTGCCAGTAGTATTTCCGAAGAACTGTTTTTT.

In the case of this clone: One end of the junction does not line up with germline, which may come from a read error. The chain carries TRBV7-3 and TRBJ2-1; 8 bases match TRBD1. CDR1 and CDR2 (germline): SGHTA, FQGTGA. The CDR3 sequence is 13 residues long. The CDR3 sequence: CASSLGQGTEHSF. The CDR3 region has the DNA TGTGCCAGCAGCTTAGGACAGGGAACTGAGCATTCCTTC.

This clone was seen only a few times. CDR3 DNA sequence: TGTGCCAGCAGTTACGGACGGCATTTTCGGAACACTGAAGCTTTCTTT. This encodes CASSYGRHFRNTEAFF. The chain recombines TRBV6-2 or TRBV6-3 with TRBJ1-1, with D uncertain. Germline CDR1 reads MNHEY; CDR2 reads SVGEGT. V was pared by 2 bases and J by 1 base, with 14 bases between. CDR3 length: 16 residues.

The table lists this clone with many counts. The CDR3 spells CASSKTVNNSPLHF. CDR3 DNA sequence: TGTGCCAGCAGCAAGACAGTAAATAATTCACCCCTCCACTTT. The rearrangement uses TRBV12-3 or TRBV12-4 and TRBJ1-6; D is possibly TRBD1 (5 bases). The CDR3 is 14 residues long. V lost 6 bases and J lost 5, with 11 bases in between.

This clone was counted at least ten times. The chain has TRBV20-1 and TRBJ2-5, with D possibly being TRBD1 or TRBD2 (5 bases each). Germline-derived CDR1 and CDR2 are DFQATT and SNEGSKA (reference sequence). V gave up 4 bases and J gave up 3 bases, with 12 bases separating them. The CDR3 sequence is 13 residues long. The CDR3 spells CSAKGTNKETQYF. The DNA for the CDR3 is TGCAGTGCTAAGGGGACGAATAAAGAGACCCAGTACTTC.

The rearrangement joins TRBV28 to TRBJ1-5; the match to TRBD1 covers 7 bases. The J segment lost 6 bases and the V segment lost 5 bases, leaving 7 bases of the junction unmatched. This CDR3 is 14 amino acids long. CDR1 and CDR2 from the germline V gene are MDHEN and SYDVKM. The CDR3 DNA is TGTGCCAGCAGTAGTGGACAGGCCGGTCAGCCCCAGCATTTT. It encodes CASSSGQAGQPQHF.

A few counts support this clone. The V call is TRBV6-1, the J call TRBJ2-2; 7 bases line up with TRBD1. CDR1 is MNHNS and CDR2 is SASEGT in the germline V gene. The CDR3 totals 13 residues. The V gene end was trimmed by 7 bases and the J gene end by 3 bases; junction bases not matched to a gene: 2. The CDR3 DNA reads TGTGCCAGCAACACAGGGGACACCGGGGAGCTGTTTTTT. This translates into CASNTGDTGELFF.

This chain uses TRBV6-2 or TRBV6-3 with TRBJ1-2; 9 bases are shared with TRBD1. The V gene end was trimmed by 9 bases and the J gene end by 8 bases; junction bases not matched to a gene: 22. The CDR3 covers 17 residues. Germline V gives CDR1 MNHEY, CDR2 SVGEGT. The CDR3 is CASRTRQGVVSEGGYTF. CDR3 in DNA: TGTGCCAGTAGAACCAGACAGGGGGTCGTCTCCGAAGGGGGCTACACCTTC.

Many counts were recorded for this clone. It may be a read error: a sequence one base away is much more abundant. The V call is TRBV12-3 or TRBV12-4, the J call TRBJ2-5, with TRBD1 identical over 7 bases. This CDR3 has 14 residues. With 1 base clipped from V and 7 bases from J, the junction kept 6 bases outside the gene matches. This CDR3 reads CASSLEQGRATQYF. The CDR3, as DNA: TGTGCCAGCAGTTTAGAACAGGGGCGCGCGACCCAGTACTTC.

This clone has just a few counts. The chain carries TRBV6-1 and TRBJ2-3; weak D call: TRBD1 (5 bases). There are 11 residues in the CDR3. The V gene lost 8 bases and the J gene lost 10 bases, with 13 bases spanning the gap. Germline values: CDR1 MNHNS, CDR2 SASEGT. CDR3 nucleotide sequence: TGTGCCAGCCAAAGGGCACAGGCGCAGTATTTT. Translating gives CASQRAQAQYF.

A remark on this clone: Given a much more abundant clone one base away, this may be a read error. The rearrangement joins TRBV10-3 to TRBJ2-3, with D unresolved. V lost 4 bases and J lost 3, with 5 bases in between. Per germline, CDR1 ENHRY and CDR2 SYGVKD. The CDR3 length is 12 residues. CDR3 amino acids: CAISGETDTQYF. CDR3 sequence (DNA): TGTGCCATCAGTGGAGAAACAGATACGCAGTATTTT.

As to this clone: Relative to the germline gene, one junction end is altered; a read error may explain this. This chain joins TRBV28 and TRBJ2-6, with a possible D match to TRBD1 (6 bases). Germline V gene sequence: CDR1 MDHEN, CDR2 SYDVKM. The CDR3 length is 18 residues. CDR3: CASSLWGHALSGANVLTF. CDR3 in DNA: TGTGCCAGCAGTCTGTGGGGACATGCCCTCTCTGGGGCCAACGTCCTGACCTTC.